This TCR beta chain was retrieved from a study of neurological immune-mediated disorders. Each CDR3 protein gets one entry after TCRdb re-called the 5' RACE reads with MiXCR. The sample includes 75,000 to 95,000 distinct CDR3 sequences, over 15% seen only once; the top ten take approximately 15%. The CDR3 has 14 amino acids. V lost 6 bases to trimming and J lost 0 bases; unmatched junction nucleotides: 8. Germline V CDR1 and CDR2: DFQATT, SNEGSKA (reference sequence). This clonotype was observed at least ten times. The V call is TRBV20-1, the J call TRBJ2-7; 7 bases line up with TRBD1. This TCR came from a woman aged 40-49 years in good health. Input material: PBMCs. Here the CDR3 reads CSAAGTASSYEQYV. In DNA form, the CDR3 reads TGCAGTGCGGCCGGGACAGCGAGCTCCTACGAGCAGTACGTC.